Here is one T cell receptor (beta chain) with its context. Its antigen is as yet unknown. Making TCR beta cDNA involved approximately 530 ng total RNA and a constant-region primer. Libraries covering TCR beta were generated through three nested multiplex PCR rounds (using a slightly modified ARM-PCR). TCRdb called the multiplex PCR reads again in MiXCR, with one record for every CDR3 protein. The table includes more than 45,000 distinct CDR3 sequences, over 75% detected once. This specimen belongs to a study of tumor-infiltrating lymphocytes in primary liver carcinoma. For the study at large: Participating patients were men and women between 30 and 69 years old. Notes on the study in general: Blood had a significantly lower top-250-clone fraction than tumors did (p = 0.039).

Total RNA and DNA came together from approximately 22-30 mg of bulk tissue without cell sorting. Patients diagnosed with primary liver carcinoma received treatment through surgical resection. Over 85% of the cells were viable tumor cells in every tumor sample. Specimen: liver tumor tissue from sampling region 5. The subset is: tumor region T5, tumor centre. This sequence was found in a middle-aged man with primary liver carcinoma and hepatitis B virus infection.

The CDR3 sequence: CASTIQGDEYGYTF. The CDR3, as DNA: TGCGCCAGCACTATACAGGGGGATGAGTATGGCTACACCTTC. This chain uses TRBV5-1 with TRBJ1-2, with 8 bases matching TRBD1. Germline loops: CDR1 SGHRS, CDR2 YFSETQ. The ends lost 6 bases at V and 5 bases at J; junction bases unmatched: 9. There are 14 residues in the CDR3.